Sequencing of this T cell receptor (beta chain) was carried out in a study of siplizumab effects on memory and regulatory T cells. Each sample had approximately 10^5 TCR templates assayed. The table came from immunoSEQ multiplex PCR; TCRdb's copy has only in-frame clones and leaves some out. The data contain nearly 95,000 clones, nearly 95% of them singletons. Germline V gene sequence: CDR1 MNHEY, CDR2 SVGAGI. The CDR3 has 13 amino acids. V gave up 6 bases and J gave up 7 bases, with 13 bases separating them. This clonotype was obtained from a human donor in good health. The source material was non-Treg CD4+ T cells sorted from blood. The chain joins TRBV6-5 to TRBJ1-5; a weak D match, TRBD1 (6 bases). The CDR3 region has the DNA TGTGCCAGCAGATCCGGGCAGGGGCAGCCCCAGCATTTT. Its translation: CASRSGQGQPQHF.